This T cell receptor beta chain was recovered during a study of CXCR3-negative and CXCR3-positive naive CD8 T cells (dated by TCRdb to between 2018 and 2021). In terms of the full investigation: In total, 130 million to 150 million TRB reads were obtained, corresponding to roughly 1.5 +/- 0.3 million reads per library. Diversity and physicochemical repertoire analyses covered about a dozen donors pooled from two independent experiments. For the TRBV-TRBJ cluster analysis, the naive subsets came from roughly 5 donors, while the memory cells came from 3 donors. Broad study findings and their caveats: Comparably high repertoire diversity was found in both naive subsets, whereas much lower repertoire diversity was found in memory CD8+ T cells. Because surface CD5, which has been linked to self-reactivity in mice, was comparable between naive subsets, TCR interaction strength was also inferred from TRB CDR3 physicochemical properties. Within the same donor, TRBV-TRBJ usage looked similar between naive CXCR3-negative and CXCR3-positive cells, but memory cells had distinct patterns. CXCR3 expression partially decreased after cryopreservation, so most assays used freshly isolated PBMCs.

Each CD8+ T cell subset was flow-sorted in triplicate, and 300,000 to 350,000 cells per subset were placed directly into RLT lysis buffer. Using standard density gradient centrifugation, peripheral blood mononuclear cells were isolated from buffy coats. Total RNA was extracted from sorted cells with an RNeasy Mini Kit. As for this clonotype: This clone's antigen is unknown.

The listed sequencing device is NextSeq 550. The Human TCR Profiling Kit (MiLaboratory) was used to prepare UMI-labeled 5' RACE TRB cDNA libraries. cDNA synthesis used the entire amount of extracted RNA, and PCR amplification then used the entire amount of cDNA produced. Libraries were prepared in parallel with an identical number of PCR cycles. From the authors' description of their analysis: With a requirement of at least two reads per UMI, MIGEC and MiXCR extracted about 50,000 +/- 10,000 unique UMI-labeled TRB cDNA molecules per library. Each library averaged about 40,000 +/- 10,000 functional in-frame TRB CDR3 nucleotide clonotypes without stop codons. After downsampling to 5000 UMI-labeled TRB molecules per sample, diversity metrics, including normalized Shannon-Wiener and Chao1, were computed in VDJtools. VDJtools computed clonotype-size-weighted physicochemical properties of the central five CDR3 residues: interaction energy, strength, volume and Kidera factor 4. Reads reprocessed by TCRdb are summarized as one entry per CDR3 protein sequence, and DNA is absent. V and J calls and clone size were set by TCRdb, not the authors. The sample table on file contains around 34,000 distinct CDR3 sequences. About 14% of the sample goes to the ten largest clones.

The specimen was memory CD8+ T cells from blood. This specimen's cell subset or site label, interpreted: conventional CD8+ memory T cells (TMEM), sorted as controls. This sequence originates from a human donor in good health. Some clones in this sample may be carry-over from other donors' samples.

The CDR3 reads CASSSGQGSTDTQYF. The receptor chain draws on TRBV6-2 or TRBV6-3 and TRBJ2-3; without DNA, the TCRdb call of TRBD1 cannot be checked. CDR1 is given as MNHEY and CDR2 as SVGEGT, both from the germline V gene. Including the terminal cysteine and phenylalanine, the CDR3 comprises 15 residues. The record lacks a DNA sequence.